This is a list of T cell receptor beta chains from one sample in a study of shared clonotypes between healthy human individuals. Clones were read by immunoSEQ multiplex PCR, and TCRdb kept only the in-frame ones, dropping some. The sample records over a million clones, roughly 74% being singletons. The specimen sequenced was memory CD4+ T cells from PBMCs. These receptors originate from a man between 18 and 29 years old in good health. Some clones in this sample may be carry-over from other donors' samples. Each CDR3 is given with its conserved first and last residue. A D gene is named only where the DNA matches it firmly. The size entry is marked missing in some rows and otherwise reads once, few, many or a size class.

v_gene	abundance	d_gene	len	j_gene	CDR3aa	CDR3nt
TRBV10-3	.	.	15	TRBJ2-7	CAISESTLRVNEQYF	TGTGCCATCAGTGAGTCGACTCTCAGGGTAAACGAGCAGTACTTC
TRBV6-5	few	.	14	TRBJ1-5	CASSTNGGNQPQHF	TGTGCCAGCAGTACTAACGGGGGCAATCAGCCCCAGCATTTT
TRBV5-1	few	.	17	TRBJ2-1	CASSLRPGLGSYNEQFF	TGCGCCAGCAGCCTCCGACCGGGACTGGGCTCCTACAATGAGCAGTTCTTC
TRBV28	.	.	11	TRBJ2-7	CASVDSYEQYF	TGTGCCAGCGTCGACAGTTACGAGCAGTACTTC
TRBV7-3	.	.	17	TRBJ2-2	CASSLNVAGSVAGELFF	TGTGCCAGCAGCTTAAATGTCGCGGGATCAGTAGCCGGGGAGCTGTTTTTT
TRBV27	once	.	13	TRBJ1-1	CASSLRVDTEAFF	TGTGCCAGCAGTTTAAGGGTTGACACTGAAGCTTTCTTT
TRBV4-1	.	.	14	TRBJ2-2	CASSQVGNTGELFF	TGCGCCAGCAGCCAAGTAGGGAACACCGGGGAGCTGTTTTTT
TRBV15	once	TRBD2	13	TRBJ2-5	CATSGGRWETQYF	TGTGCCACCAGCGGCGGGAGGTGGGAGACCCAGTACTTC
TRBV2	.	TRBD1	14	TRBJ2-7	CASSGTGVPYEQYF	TGTGCCAGCAGTGGGACAGGGGTCCCCTACGAGCAGTACTTC
TRBV6-1	.	.	14	TRBJ1-4	CASSQGATNEKLFF	TGTGCCAGCAGTCAGGGTGCAACTAATGAAAAACTGTTTTTT
TRBV6-1	few	.	13	TRBJ2-1	CASSESSYNEQFF	TGTGCCAGCAGCGAGAGCTCCTACAATGAGCAGTTCTTC
TRBV18	.	.	16	TRBJ1-5	CASSLFSGEKNQPQHF	TGTGCCAGCTCACTCTTCTCCGGCGAGAAAAATCAGCCCCAGCATTTT
TRBV29-1	.	.	15	TRBJ2-2	CSVEERARTTGELFF	TGCAGCGTTGAAGAAAGGGCCCGAACCACCGGGGAGCTGTTTTTT
TRBV7-9	.	.	13	TRBJ1-3	CASRRTEGNTIYF	TGTGCCAGCAGACGGACAGAAGGAAACACCATATATTTT
TRBV28	.	.	15	TRBJ1-3	CASSSQGWSGNTIYF	TGTGCCAGCAGTTCCCAGGGATGGAGTGGAAACACCATATATTTT
TRBV18	many	.	14	TRBJ2-3	CASHTSTGMGTQYF	TGTGCCAGCCACACTAGCACAGGGATGGGTACGCAGTATTTT
TRBV5-1	.	.	15	TRBJ1-2	CASSAKTGSDYGYTF	TGCGCCAGCAGCGCTAAGACAGGCTCTGACTATGGCTACACCTTC
TRBV7-8	.	.	14	TRBJ1-6	CASSLEYLPTSLHF	TGTGCCAGCAGCTTAGAATATCTCCCGACGTCCCTCCACTTT
TRBV5-1	.	TRBD2	16	TRBJ2-1	CASSLSGLAGSNEQFF	TGCGCCAGCAGCTTGTCGGGACTAGCGGGAAGCAATGAGCAGTTCTTC
TRBV7-2	.	.	15	TRBJ2-2	CASSHRDRNTGELFF	TGTGCCAGCAGCCACCGGGACCGAAACACCGGGGAGCTGTTTTTT
TRBV2	.	.	13	TRBJ2-1	CASSGLAYNEQFF	TGTGCCAGCAGTGGACTGGCCTACAATGAGCAGTTCTTC
TRBV5-1	.	TRBD2	16	TRBJ2-3	CASRGSGSAPLDTQYF	TGCGCCAGCAGGGGGAGCGGGAGCGCACCCCTAGATACGCAGTATTTT
TRBV28	.	.	13	TRBJ2-3	CASSFGGPDTQYF	TGTGCCAGCAGTTTTGGGGGCCCAGATACGCAGTATTTT
TRBV4-3	.	.	14	TRBJ1-1	CASSLDTGNTEAFF	TGCGCCAGCAGCCTTGACACAGGGAACACTGAAGCTTTCTTT
TRBV11-2	.	.	15	TRBJ2-2	CASSLDRVETGELFF	TGTGCCAGCAGCTTAGACAGGGTGGAGACCGGGGAGCTGTTTTTT
TRBV6-6	once	TRBD1	14	TRBJ1-1	CASSWTGVNTEAFF	TGTGCCAGCAGCTGGACAGGGGTGAACACTGAAGCTTTCTTT
TRBV4-2	.	.	15	TRBJ1-5	CASSQGVWSNQPQHF	TGTGCCAGCAGCCAAGGGGTCTGGAGCAATCAGCCCCAGCATTTT
TRBV7-8	.	.	14	TRBJ1-1	CASSLRTVNTEAFF	TGTGCCAGCAGCTTACGGACAGTCAACACTGAAGCTTTCTTT
TRBV15	few	TRBD2	16	TRBJ2-1	CATSPSGSRSYNEQFF	TGTGCCACCAGCCCGAGCGGGAGTAGGTCCTACAATGAGCAGTTCTTC
TRBV11-3	.	TRBD1	15	TRBJ2-2	CASSLGQGSTGELFF	TGTGCCAGCAGCTTAGGACAGGGTTCCACCGGGGAGCTGTTTTTT
TRBV5-1	.	.	15	TRBJ1-4	CASSPGETTNEKLFF	TGCGCCAGCAGCCCCGGGGAAACAACTAATGAAAAACTGTTTTTT
TRBV7-9	.	TRBD1	14	TRBJ1-1	CASSQYRGETEAFF	TGTGCCAGCAGCCAGTACAGGGGGGAAACTGAAGCTTTCTTT
TRBV7-3	.	.	14	TRBJ2-2	CASSRGANTGELFF	TGTGCCAGCAGCCGGGGGGCCAACACCGGGGAGCTGTTTTTT